Shown below are 21 T cell receptor beta chains from a single sample sequenced in a study of glioma-infiltrating T cells after dendritic cell vaccination. Profiling relied on immunoSEQ multiplex PCR, and the TCRdb table lists in-frame clones only, not all of them. The table has about 92,000 clones, just over 85% seen once. This specimen consisted of blood, obtained before dendritic cell vaccination. These TCRs come from a human donor with glioblastoma.

V is TRBV29-1 and J is TRBJ1-3, with a weak D call TRBD1 (6 bases). V shed 0 bases and J shed 0 bases, with 12 bases lying between them. Germline values: CDR1 SQVTM, CDR2 ANQGSEA. CDR3 length equals 16 residues. The CDR3: CSVEEGRGGSGNTIYF. Written as DNA, the CDR3 is TGCAGCGTTGAAGAGGGCAGGGGTGGCTCTGGAAACACCATATATTTT.

The V call is TRBV27, the J call TRBJ2-1, with TRBD2 matching over 7 bases. The V and J ends lost 6 bases and 7 bases, in that order; junction bases with no gene match: 12. The CDR3 has 15 residues. Germline V gene sequence: CDR1 MNHEY, CDR2 SMNVEV (reference sequence). The CDR3 region is CASSWGGVFANEQFF. For the CDR3, the DNA is TGTGCCAGCAGCTGGGGGGGAGTGTTTGCAAATGAGCAGTTCTTC.

The chain is built from TRBV5-1 and TRBJ2-7; 8 bases are shared with TRBD1. This CDR3 is 16 amino acids long. Germline CDR1 is SGHRS and CDR2 is YFSETQ. J gave up 3 bases and V 5 bases, and 13 bases lay outside the gene matches. CDR3 residues: CASSRRRGQEIYEQYF. DNA for the CDR3: TGCGCCAGCAGTAGAAGAAGGGGACAGGAGATCTACGAGCAGTACTTC.

The gene calls are TRBV27 and TRBJ2-7; TRBD2 aligns across 14 bases. CDR1 is MNHEY, CDR2 SMNVEV, per germline (reference sequence). This CDR3 spans 15 amino acids. Unmatched junction bases numbered 1, after V lost 6 bases and J lost 0 bases. DNA for the CDR3: TGTGCCAGCAGAGGACTAGCGGGAGGCTCCTACGAGCAGTACTTC. This sequence encodes CASRGLAGGSYEQYF.

This clone turned up a few times. The chain recombines TRBV7-9 with TRBJ1-2; 7 positions match TRBD1. CDR1 and CDR2 from the germline V gene are SEHNR and FQNEAQ (reference sequence). V lost 5 bases and J lost 5; bases outside the gene matches: 11. This CDR3 spans 15 amino acids. The CDR3 protein is CASSRWDSFGYGYTF. Here the CDR3 DNA reads TGTGCCAGCAGCCGTTGGGACAGCTTTGGGTATGGCTACACCTTC.

This sequence joins TRBV9 and TRBJ2-1, with D perhaps matching TRBD1 (6 bases). Trimming stripped 0 bases from V and 4 bases from J, with 14 bases between. This CDR3 comprises 16 residues. In germline, CDR1 is SGDLS, CDR2 YYNGEE. The CDR3 DNA reads as TGTGCCAGCAGCGTAGGGGGGCTGGGCCTTTACAATGAGCAGTTCTTC. Translated, it gives CASSVGGLGLYNEQFF. Full variable domain (outside the CDR3, taken from reference TRBV9 and TRBJ2-1): DSGVTQTPKHLITATGQRVTLRCSPRSGDLSVYWYQQSLDQGLQFLIQYYNGEERAKGNILERFSAQQFPDLHSELNLSSLELGDSALYFCASSVGGLGLYNEQFFGPGTRLTVL.

The chain combines TRBV5-6 with TRBJ2-3, with D unclear. Between the trimmed V and J ends, which lost 4 bases and 0 bases, there was a span of 12 bases. In germline, CDR1 is SGHDT, CDR2 YYEEEE. This CDR3 is 15 amino acids long. The CDR3 nucleotides read TGTGCCAGCAGCAGACCCACTACTAGCACAGATACGCAGTATTTT. It is translated as CASSRPTTSTDTQYF.

This clone was detected only once. The chain carries TRBV5-1 and TRBJ2-7; 8 bases align to TRBD1. Germline CDR1 reads SGHRS; CDR2 reads YFSETQ. V was clipped by 3 bases and J by 0 bases; unmatched bases: 5. The CDR3 covers 15 residues. In DNA form, the CDR3 reads TGCGCCAGCAGCTCGGGACAGGCGATCTCCTACGAGCAGTACTTC. Protein: CASSSGQAISYEQYF.

V is TRBV27 and J is TRBJ1-5; the match to TRBD1 covers 7 bases. This CDR3 has 14 residues. Germline lookup yields CDR1 MNHEY and CDR2 SMNVEV (reference sequence). Trimming removed 6 bases from V and 3 bases from J; junction bases left unmatched: 5. DNA for the CDR3: TGTGCCAGCAGCCCGGGACAGTTCAATCAGCCCCAGCATTTT. Translation gives CASSPGQFNQPQHF.

This clone was seen only once. This rearrangement joins TRBV19 to TRBJ2-2; 7 bases are a match to TRBD1. Germline CDR1 reads LNHDA; CDR2 reads SQIVND (reference sequence). V gave up 1 base and J gave up 3 bases; unmatched junction bases: 5. This CDR3 has 16 amino acids. CDR3 DNA: TGTGCCAGTAGTATAGGAGGGGGCCTCTACACCGGGGAGCTGTTTTTT. It is translated as CASSIGGGLYTGELFF.

The chain carries TRBV28 and TRBJ2-7; 8 bases are a match to TRBD2. Germline loops: CDR1 MDHEN, CDR2 SYDVKM. V shed 5 bases and J 4 bases; nucleotides not matched to a gene: 7. CDR3 size: 14 residues. Here the CDR3 DNA reads TGTGCCAGCAGTCCTACCGGGAGGGTTTACGAGCAGTACTTC. Translating it yields CASSPTGRVYEQYF. The whole variable domain, filled in from reference TRBV28 and TRBJ2-7, reads DVKVTQSSRYLVKRTGEKVFLECVQDMDHENMFWYRQDPGLGLRLIYFSYDVKMKEKGDIPEGYSVSREKKERFSLILESASTNQTSMYLCASSPTGRVYEQYFGPGTRLTVT.

J is TRBJ2-1 and V is TRBV28, with TRBD2 matching 8 bases. The V segment lost 7 bases and the J segment 4 bases; nucleotides outside the gene matches: 12. CDR3 length equals 16 residues. The germline V gene encodes CDR1 MDHEN and CDR2 SYDVKM. CDR3 residues: CASTPPGVAGYNEQFF. CDR3 bases: TGTGCCAGCACCCCCCCAGGAGTAGCGGGGTACAATGAGCAGTTCTTC.

The chain recombines TRBV6-1 with TRBJ2-2; D uncertain. Trimming shortened V by 5 bases and J by 7 bases, and 14 bases separated the two germline ends. CDR1 is MNHNS, CDR2 SASEGT, per germline. This CDR3 is built from 14 residues. The CDR3 sequence is CASSMLYSVGELFF. The DNA for the CDR3 is TGTGCCAGCAGTATGCTTTACTCTGTCGGGGAGCTGTTTTTT.

This rearrangement joins TRBV5-6 to TRBJ2-1, with 16 nucleotides matching TRBD2. The CDR3 covers 19 residues. Germline V gives CDR1 SGHDT, CDR2 YYEEEE. J gave up 4 bases and V 0 bases, and 7 bases lay outside the gene matches. The CDR3 spells CASSLALGLAGGFYNEQFF. The CDR3 DNA reads TGTGCCAGCAGCTTGGCTTTGGGACTAGCGGGGGGGTTTTACAATGAGCAGTTCTTC. Complete variable domain (other parts from reference TRBV5-6 and TRBJ2-1): DAGVTQSPTHLIKTRGQQVTLRCSPKSGHDTVSWYQQALGQGPQFIFQYYEEEERQRGNFPDRFSGHQFPNYSSELNVNALLLGDSALYLCASSLALGLAGGFYNEQFFGPGTRLTVL.

This clone was picked up one time. The chain uses TRBV4-2 and TRBJ2-3, with a weak D call TRBD2 (6 bases). The CDR3 sequence is 16 residues long. Trimming stripped 0 bases from V and 4 bases from J, with 14 bases between. The V gene's germline CDR1 is LGHNA and CDR2 YNFKEQ. The CDR3 nucleotides are TGTGCCAGCAGCCAAGATTTGGCGCGGGGACCAGATACGCAGTATTTT. Protein: CASSQDLARGPDTQYF.

The chain combines TRBV2 with TRBJ1-2; D perhaps matches TRBD1 (6 bases). Germline CDR1 is SNHLY and CDR2 is FYNNEI. This CDR3 has 14 amino acids. V was cut by 7 bases and J by 7 bases, with 19 bases left in between. This CDR3 is CASIPRGGAAGYTF. The CDR3 region has the DNA TGTGCCAGCATTCCCCGGGGGGGGGCTGCTGGCTACACCTTC.

This clone was seen once. V is TRBV7-9 and J is TRBJ2-7; 8 nucleotides line up with TRBD2. There are 17 residues in the CDR3. Germline-derived CDR1 and CDR2 are SEHNR and FQNEAQ (reference sequence). Trimming took 5 bases from V and 0 from J; bases not matched to a gene: 12. The chain's CDR3 is CASSQRPERGTSYEQYF. CDR3 DNA sequence: TGTGCCAGCAGCCAGCGGCCGGAGCGGGGGACCTCCTACGAGCAGTACTTC. Drawing the rest from reference TRBV7-9 and TRBJ2-7, the complete variable domain is DTGVSQNPRHKITKRGQNVTFRCDPISEHNRLYWYRQTLGQGPEFLTYFQNEAQLEKSRLLSDRFSAERPKGSFSTLEIQRTEQGDSAMYLCASSQRPERGTSYEQYFGPGTRLTVT.

This clone was seen only once. V is TRBV7-9 and J is TRBJ2-1; 10 bases line up with TRBD1. Unmatched junction bases numbered 6, after V lost 2 bases and J lost 8 bases. CDR1 SEHNR and CDR2 FQNEAQ come from the germline V gene (reference sequence). The CDR3 spans 15 residues. The CDR3 region has the DNA TGTGCCAGCAGCTTAAGACAGGGGGCGCGGGATGAGCAGTTCTTC. It yields the protein CASSLRQGARDEQFF.

V usage is TRBV6-1 and J usage is TRBJ2-3, with a possible D match to TRBD1 (5 bases). Germline CDR1 and CDR2: MNHNS and SASEGT. The CDR3 covers 13 residues. V dropped 7 bases and J dropped 3 bases, with 11 bases sitting between them. The CDR3 DNA is TGTGCCAGCAATTGGCAGGGTACAGATACGCAGTATTTT. As protein: CASNWQGTDTQYF.

This chain uses TRBV7-9 with TRBJ2-3; TRBD2 matches 9 bases. Germline CDR1 SEHNR, CDR2 FQNEAQ (reference sequence). J lost 2 bases, V lost 4 bases, and 7 bases had no gene match. This CDR3 is built from 16 residues. The DNA for the CDR3 is TGTGCCAGCAGCTCTCCGGCGGGGGGGGACACAGATACGCAGTATTTT. Its protein is CASSSPAGGDTDTQYF.

This rearrangement joins TRBV9 to TRBJ1-2; tentatively, D is TRBD1 (6 bases). This CDR3 has 13 residues. In germline, CDR1 is SGDLS, CDR2 YYNGEE. The V end lost 1 base, the J end lost 5 bases, and 9 bases lay between the germline ends. The CDR3 reads CASSVTTGYGYTF. The CDR3, as DNA: TGTGCCAGCAGCGTAACAACAGGGTATGGCTACACCTTC.